The T cell receptor (beta chain) under discussion was sequenced for a study of cytomegalovirus exposure and HLA in healthy donors. 60 Vbeta and 13 Jbeta primers were used in PCR. Repertoires were generated with immunoSEQ multiplex PCR, while TCRdb's copy carries only in-frame clones and drops some. In the table there are about 50,000 clones, 60% to 75% of which are singletons. The CDR3 has 15 residues. V was trimmed by 0 bases and J by 7 bases, leaving 17 bases between them. Germline lookup yields CDR1 SGHRS and CDR2 YFSETQ. This clone was seen more than once but under ten times. The TCR was taken from a woman aged 50 to 65 in good health and CMV-seronegative. The chain has TRBV5-1 and TRBJ2-7; a weak D match, TRBD2 (5 bases). The sequenced sample was PBMCs. CDR3 nucleotides: TGCGCCAGCAGCTTGGGTAGTTCGGGGTCGGGAGAGCAGTACTTC. It specifies CASSLGSSGSGEQYF.